This TCR beta chain was recovered during a study of CD4 and CD8 cells across lung adenocarcinoma regions. The V end was cut by 5 bases, the J end by 2 bases, with 13 bases between. The CDR3 loop spans 14 amino acids. The germline gives CDR1 SGHNT, CDR2 YENEEA. TCRdb processed the PCR reads anew with MiXCR; each CDR3 protein has one entry. Of some 23,000 distinct CDR3 sequences in the sample, 40% to 60% were seen once. By sample fraction, this clonotype is medium-sized (0.01 to 0.1%). The sequence was obtained from a male donor with lung adenocarcinoma. The CD4 and CD8 labels of this study may be unreliable. Source material: CD8+ T cells from the center of a lung tumor. The gene calls are TRBV11-3 and TRBJ2-7; tentative D call: TRBD1 (6 bases). The CDR3 region has the DNA TGTGCCAGCAGCCCGGACAGCGGTGCCTACGAGCAGTACTTC. It translates to CASSPDSGAYEQYF.